Listed below are T cell receptor beta chains from one sample, sequenced in a study of Ad26.COV2.S vaccination and SARS-CoV-2 variants. Produced via immunoSEQ multiplex PCR; TCRdb's table is partial and in-frame only. The table shows around 270,000 clones, with around 90% occurring only once. Sequencing used peripheral blood, obtained in a trial of Ad26.COV2.S vaccine versus placebo. These TCRs come from a person between 18 and 59 years old who received the Ad26.COV2.S COVID-19 vaccine or a placebo. Each CDR3 is given with its conserved first and last residue. The D gene is left open where the match is weak. Where a row states a size, it is once, few, many or the class of an expanded clone; other rows omit it.

J gene,V gene,clone size,D gene,CDR3 protein,CDR3 DNA
TRBJ2-2,TRBV11-3,-,TRBD2,CASSLDPSGGEYTGELFF,TGTGCCAGCAGCTTAGATCCTAGCGGGGGGGAATACACCGGGGAGCTGTTTTTT
TRBJ1-1,TRBV7-9,-,TRBD1,CASSLESSGQGDTEAFF,TGTGCCAGCAGCTTAGAGTCTTCGGGACAGGGGGACACTGAAGCTTTCTTT
TRBJ2-3,TRBV2,-,-,CASSVTGRRPDTQYF,TGTGCCAGCAGTGTAACAGGGCGCAGGCCAGATACGCAGTATTTT
TRBJ2-1,TRBV29-1,-,TRBD2,CSVEMRGGGFEQFF,TGCAGCGTTGAAATGCGGGGGGGCGGTTTCGAGCAGTTCTTC
TRBJ2-1,TRBV5-6,-,TRBD1,CASSFGDREYNEQFF,TGTGCCAGCAGCTTTGGGGACAGGGAGTACAATGAGCAGTTCTTC
TRBJ1-5,TRBV27,-,-,CASSLYATVDSNQPQHF,TGTGCCAGCAGTCTCTACGCGACTGTCGATAGCAATCAGCCCCAGCATTTT
TRBJ2-3,TRBV30,-,TRBD2,CAWSRGVGGSTDTQYF,TGTGCCTGGAGTCGGGGCGTCGGGGGGAGCACAGATACGCAGTATTTT
TRBJ2-5,TRBV6-7,-,-,CASSYSGSPDFQETQYF,TGTGCCAGCAGTTACTCCGGCTCCCCGGACTTCCAAGAGACCCAGTACTTC
TRBJ1-2,TRBV5-1,once,-,CASSPDIYGYTF,TGCGCCAGCAGTCCCGACATCTATGGCTACACCTTC
TRBJ1-2,TRBV6-1,-,TRBD1,CASSTRQGSYYGYTF,TGTGCCAGCAGTACAAGACAGGGGTCTTACTATGGCTACACCTTC
TRBJ1-1,TRBV7-8,once,TRBD1,CASSWTGIGGTEAFF,TGTGCCAGCAGCTGGACAGGGATAGGGGGCACTGAAGCTTTCTTT
TRBJ2-3,TRBV5-4,-,-,CASSSTDTQYF,TGTGCCAGCAGCTCAACAGATACGCAGTATTTT
TRBJ1-3,TRBV7-8,-,-,CASSLIDGNTIYF,TGTGCCAGCAGCTTAATAGATGGAAACACCATATATTTT
TRBJ1-3,TRBV5-4,-,-,CASSLAGFRSSGNTIYF,TGTGCCAGCAGCTTGGCAGGGTTCCGCTCCTCCGGAAACACCATATATTTT
TRBJ2-5,TRBV2,-,-,CASSEFGQVTKTQYF,TGTGCCAGCAGTGAATTTGGTCAGGTCACGAAGACCCAGTACTTC
TRBJ2-2,TRBV4-3,-,-,CASSFDPTNTGELFF,TGCGCCAGCAGTTTCGACCCGACGAACACCGGGGAGCTGTTTTTT
TRBJ1-5,TRBV18,-,-,CASSNSGDQPQHF,TGTGCCAGCTCAAATTCAGGGGATCAGCCCCAGCATTTT
TRBJ2-3,TRBV7-9,-,-,CASSLDRTVVGTDTQYF,TGTGCCAGCAGCTTAGACCGGACCGTCGTGGGCACAGATACGCAGTATTTT
TRBJ2-5,TRBV5-1,few,-,CASSLEGPKETQYF,TGCGCCAGCAGCTTGGAAGGACCTAAAGAGACCCAGTACTTC
TRBJ2-2,TRBV7-8,-,TRBD2,CASSRLAPTGELFF,TGTGCCAGCAGCCGACTAGCGCCAACCGGGGAGCTGTTTTTT
TRBJ2-7,TRBV4-3,-,-,CASSQRSQGRYEQYF,TGCGCCAGCAGCCAACGGTCCCAGGGCCGCTACGAGCAGTACTTC
TRBJ2-1,TRBV9,-,-,CASSPTFDEQFF,TGTGCCAGCAGCCCTACGTTCGATGAGCAGTTCTTC
TRBJ1-2,TRBV5-1,-,TRBD1,CANSSPTGAADGYTF,TGCGCCAACAGCTCTCCGACAGGGGCAGCGGATGGCTACACCTTC
TRBJ2-3,TRBV2,once,TRBD1,CASSEGTGSDTQYF,TGTGCCAGCAGTGAGGGGACAGGGTCAGATACGCAGTATTTT
TRBJ1-6,TRBV30,-,-,CAWSGRTAYNSPLHF,TGTGCCTGGAGTGGGAGGACGGCGTATAATTCACCCCTCCACTTT
TRBJ2-1,TRBV12-3/TRBV12-4,-,-,CASRFLVNEQFF,TGTGCCAGCAGATTCCTAGTTAATGAGCAGTTCTTC
TRBJ1-5,TRBV27,-,-,CASSRSSGANQPQHF,TGTGCCAGCAGCCGATCCAGCGGGGCTAACCAGCCCCAGCATTTT
TRBJ2-3,TRBV5-1,-,-,CASFGGQLSRTDTQYF,TGCGCCAGCTTTGGTGGGCAGCTGTCTCGCACAGATACGCAGTATTTT
TRBJ2-4,TRBV6-5,-,-,CASSYSTAGTPQYF,TGTGCCAGCAGTTACTCCACTGCAGGGACCCCTCAGTACTTC
TRBJ2-3,TRBV6-1,-,-,CASSGRGGPSTDTQYF,TGTGCCAGCAGTGGTAGGGGTGGGCCTAGCACAGATACGCAGTATTTT
TRBJ1-1,TRBV27,-,TRBD1,CASSPLGQGGMNTEAFF,TGTGCCAGCAGCCCTCTTGGACAGGGAGGTATGAACACTGAAGCTTTCTTT
TRBJ2-1,TRBV5-4,once,-,CASSTLATLRKEQFF,TGTGCCAGCAGCACCTTAGCCACCCTGCGGAAAGAGCAGTTCTTC
TRBJ2-6,TRBV4-3,-,-,CASSQDLGMPSGANVLTF,TGCGCCAGCAGCCAAGATCTGGGGATGCCCTCTGGGGCCAACGTCCTGACTTTC
TRBJ2-5,TRBV7-3,-,-,CASSLKGDYQETQYF,TGTGCCAGCAGCTTAAAAGGGGACTACCAAGAGACCCAGTACTTC
TRBJ1-5,TRBV18,few,-,CASSQQAPWNNQPQHF,TGTGCCAGCTCACAACAGGCCCCATGGAACAATCAGCCCCAGCATTTT
TRBJ1-1,TRBV4-2,once,-,CASSHPTGPKQNTEAFF,TGTGCCAGCAGCCACCCTACGGGCCCGAAACAGAACACTGAAGCTTTCTTT